The 25 T cell receptor beta chains given below trace back to one sample, sequenced in a study of T cell repertoires in cytomegalovirus infection. Each CDR3 protein gets one entry after TCRdb re-called the reads with MiXCR. The table records around 530,000 distinct CDR3 sequences, around 27% of them present only once. The sample consisted of PBMCs. These receptors originate from a human donor in good health (CMV status not recorded). Some clones in this sample may be carry-over from other donors' samples.

Ten or more counts support this clonotype. The chain has TRBV12-3 or TRBV12-4 and TRBJ1-2, with 7 bases fitting TRBD1. This CDR3 has 15 residues. After removal of 5 bases from V and 4 bases from J, the junction contained 10 bases not matched to a gene. The CDR3 reads CASSQGGAQSYGYTF. CDR3 nucleotide sequence: TGTGCCAGCAGTCAGGGGGGGGCGCAGAGCTATGGCTACACCTTC.

This clonotype was seen only a few times. The rearrangement links TRBV7-4 to TRBJ2-1; TRBD2 is a possible D gene (7 bases). The CDR3 is made up of 18 amino acids. CDR1 and CDR2 (germline): SGHVT, SQSDAQ. V lost 4 bases to trimming and J lost 12 bases, with 31 bases between them. As DNA, the CDR3 is TGTGCCAGCAGCTCCCAAGGCGCTAGGGGGAGGGAGACGGCGAGGCAGTTCTTC. Encoded protein: CASSSQGARGRETARQFF.

This clonotype has only one observation. The CDR3 coding sequence is TGTGCCAGCAGCCCCCCCGGGACTAACACAGATACGCAGTATTTT. It translates to CASSPPGTNTDTQYF. The chain carries TRBV7-2 and TRBJ2-3; TRBD2 matches 7 bases. The CDR3 covers 15 residues. The germline gives CDR1 SGHTA, CDR2 FQGNSA. Unmatched junction bases numbered 7, after V lost 5 bases and J lost 2 bases.

This clonotype has only a few counts. The chain joins TRBV12-3 or TRBV12-4 to TRBJ2-3; D is possibly TRBD1 or TRBD2 (5 bases each). V was clipped by 7 bases and J by 3 bases, with 11 bases between them. The CDR3 runs to 13 residues. The CDR3 coding sequence is TGTGCCAGCAACCGGGACGAGACAGATACGCAGTATTTT. Encoded protein: CASNRDETDTQYF.

This chain connects TRBV19 to TRBJ2-5; maybe TRBD2 (5 bases). CDR1 and CDR2 (germline): LNHDA, SQIVND (reference sequence). With 8 bases removed from V and 4 bases from J, the gap between germline ends came to 11 bases. There are 12 residues in the CDR3. The DNA of the CDR3 is TGTGCCAGTGGGGTTCGGGGAGAGACCCAGTACTTC. Encoded protein: CASGVRGETQYF.

V is TRBV12-3 or TRBV12-4 and J is TRBJ1-2; no definite D call. The CDR3 is 14 residues long. V gave up 3 bases and J gave up 3 bases, with 11 bases separating them. CDR3 bases: TGTGCCAGCAGTTTTTCCCTTATCGACTATGGCTACACCTTC. This sequence encodes CASSFSLIDYGYTF.

The rearrangement joins TRBV5-5 to TRBJ1-5; TRBD1 aligns across 7 bases. The germline V gene has CDR1 SGHKS and CDR2 YYEKEE (reference sequence). The CDR3 spans 14 residues. V lost 4 bases and J lost 8; bases outside the gene matches: 9. CDR3 region: CASSLGKGAEPQHF. The CDR3 DNA follows: TGTGCCAGCAGCCTTGGGAAGGGGGCAGAGCCCCAGCATTTT.

This clonotype showed up just a few times. The rearrangement links TRBV7-6 to TRBJ1-3; D is unresolved. This CDR3 has 16 residues. Germline V gives CDR1 SGHVS, CDR2 FNYEAQ. V was shortened by 4 bases and J by 4 bases, with 17 bases between the two germline ends. The DNA for the CDR3 is TGTGCCAGCAGCTCTGGGCAGCTATCGTCCGGAAACACCATATATTTT. Translated, it gives CASSSGQLSSGNTIYF.

This clonotype occurred many times. This rearrangement joins TRBV7-2 to TRBJ2-7; no clear D. The germline gives CDR1 SGHTA, CDR2 FQGNSA. The ends were cut back, 4 bases at V and 4 bases at J, with 5 bases in the middle. There are 11 residues in the CDR3. The CDR3, as DNA: TGTGCCAGCAGCTCCTTGTACGAGCAGTACTTC. This gives the protein CASSSLYEQYF.

The genes are TRBV28 and TRBJ2-4, with 13 bases aligning to TRBD2. CDR1 and CDR2 (germline): MDHEN, SYDVKM. With 3 bases clipped from V and 5 bases from J, the junction kept 1 base outside the gene matches. The CDR3 is 15 residues long. CDR3 sequence: CASSFGLAGENIQYF. DNA of the CDR3: TGTGCCAGCAGTTTCGGACTAGCGGGAGAAAACATTCAGTACTTC.

The chain employs TRBV7-9 and TRBJ2-5; 7 bases are a match to TRBD2. Germline V gives CDR1 SEHNR, CDR2 FQNEAQ (reference sequence). The junction had 4 bases not matched to a gene; V was cut back by 5 bases and J by 1 base. This CDR3 contains 14 residues. CDR3 bases: TGTGCCAGCAGCCAGTCTAGCGGCCAAGAGACCCAGTACTTC. Residues: CASSQSSGQETQYF. The variable domain in full, completed from reference TRBV7-9 and TRBJ2-5, reads DTGVSQNPRHKITKRGQNVTFRCDPISEHNRLYWYRQTLGQGPEFLTYFQNEAQLEKSRLLSDRFSAERPKGSFSTLEIQRTEQGDSAMYLCASSQSSGQETQYFGPGTRLLVL.

This clonotype has ten or more counts. The chain joins TRBV7-8 to TRBJ1-2, with D unresolved. The V gene lost 5 bases and the J gene lost 5 bases, with 12 bases spanning the gap. The CDR3 length is 13 residues. Germline CDR1 and CDR2: SGHVS and FQNEAQ. The CDR3 DNA sequence: TGTGCCAGCAGCGTAGGAACAGATTATGGCTACACCTTC. It encodes CASSVGTDYGYTF.

The rearrangement uses TRBV15 and TRBJ2-5, with D possibly being TRBD2 (6 bases). CDR3 length equals 14 residues. Trimming shortened V by 0 bases and J by 4 bases, and 9 bases separated the two germline ends. The germline V gene encodes CDR1 LNHNV and CDR2 YYDKDF (reference sequence). CDR3 coding DNA: TGTGCCACCAGCAGAGATCGCGGGACAGAGACCCAGTACTTC. Translated, it gives CATSRDRGTETQYF.

V is TRBV19 and J is TRBJ1-3; D gene uncertain. Trimming removed 6 bases from V and 0 bases from J, with 9 bases in between. This CDR3 has 14 residues. Per the germline V gene, CDR1 is LNHDA and CDR2 is SQIVND (reference sequence). The CDR3 coding sequence is TGTGCCAGTAGAGAGTACCTCTCTGGAAACACCATATATTTT. Its translation is CASREYLSGNTIYF. The variable domain in full, completed from reference TRBV19 and TRBJ1-3, reads DGGITQSPKYLFRKEGQNVTLSCEQNLNHDAMYWYRQDPGQGLRLIYYSQIVNDFQKGDIAEGYSVSREKKESFPLTVTSAQKNPTAFYLCASREYLSGNTIYFGEGSWLTVV.

This clonotype turned up a few times. J is TRBJ1-1 and V is TRBV19; D gene unclear. Trimming removed 1 base from V and 3 bases from J, with 9 bases in between. This CDR3 comprises 14 residues. Germline V lookup: CDR1 LNHDA, CDR2 SQIVND (reference sequence). This chain's CDR3 is CASSIATAYTEAFF. CDR3 bases: TGTGCCAGTAGTATAGCCACAGCCTACACTGAAGCTTTCTTT.

This clonotype appeared many times. The chain employs TRBV7-2 and TRBJ1-4; tentatively, D is TRBD1 (6 bases). Trimming stripped 5 bases from V and 5 bases from J, with 12 bases between. CDR1 and CDR2 from the germline V gene are SGHTA and FQGNSA. The CDR3 has 14 amino acids. For the CDR3, the DNA is TGTGCCAGCAGCCGCACAGGGCAAAATGAAAAACTGTTTTTT. Its protein product is CASSRTGQNEKLFF.

This clonotype has ten or more counts. This chain links TRBV19 with TRBJ2-2; unclear D gene. The ends were cut back, 6 bases at V and 0 bases at J, with 5 bases in the middle. This CDR3 is 13 amino acids long. Germline lookup yields CDR1 LNHDA and CDR2 SQIVND (reference sequence). The CDR3 is CASSPSNTGELFF. CDR3 bases: TGTGCCAGTAGCCCTTCGAACACCGGGGAGCTGTTTTTT.

The sample holds a few counts of this clonotype. The CDR3 DNA sequence: TGCGCCAGCAACTCCGGACAGGGTTTAAGTTCTGGGGCCAACGTCCTGACTTTC. Translating it yields CASNSGQGLSSGANVLTF. The chain is built from TRBV5-1 and TRBJ2-6; 8 bases fit TRBD1. This CDR3 is 18 amino acids long. The germline gives CDR1 SGHRS, CDR2 YFSETQ. Losses at the gene ends were 6 bases for V and 1 base for J; bases not matched to a gene: 12.

This clonotype was observed at least ten times. The rearrangement links TRBV7-2 to TRBJ2-3; 8 bases agree with TRBD2. Trimming at V came to 4 bases and at J to 1 base, leaving 1 base not matched to a gene. The germline V gene encodes CDR1 SGHTA and CDR2 FQGNSA. This CDR3 contains 14 residues. The CDR3 spells CASSSTSGTDTQYF. The CDR3 nucleotides are TGTGCCAGCAGCTCGACTAGCGGCACAGATACGCAGTATTTT.

This chain's CDR3 is CASSLGPFGDNEQFF. CDR3 nucleotides: TGTGCCAGCAGCTTAGGCCCTTTTGGAGACAATGAGCAGTTCTTC. The chain uses TRBV7-2 and TRBJ2-1; D unresolved. Trimming took 1 base from V and 5 from J, leaving 12 bases between them. The CDR3 loop spans 15 amino acids. Germline lookup yields CDR1 SGHTA and CDR2 FQGNSA.

The chain uses TRBV4-1 and TRBJ2-7; D call uncertain. In germline, CDR1 is MGHRA, CDR2 YSYEKL. The germline V and J ends were trimmed by 2 bases and 2 bases, with 7 bases remaining between them. CDR3 length: 13 residues. CDR3 nucleotides: TGCGCCAGCAGCCAAACGTTGGCCTACGAGCAGTACTTC. Translated: CASSQTLAYEQYF.

This clonotype was counted between two and nine times. The chain has TRBV7-2 and TRBJ1-2; possibly TRBD1 for D (5 bases). The germline gives CDR1 SGHTA, CDR2 FQGNSA. V was pared by 3 bases and J by 4 bases, with 9 bases between. The CDR3 sequence is 13 residues long. The CDR3 loop reads CASSFGALYGYTF. CDR3 nucleotides: TGTGCCAGCAGCTTTGGGGCCCTCTATGGCTACACCTTC.

There are a few counts of this clonotype. The genes are TRBV11-2 and TRBJ2-3, with TRBD1 as a possible D gene (6 bases). Germline V gene lookup returns CDR1 SGHAT and CDR2 FQNNGV. This CDR3 comprises 15 residues. V was cut by 4 bases and J by 1 base, with 12 bases left in between. This chain's CDR3 is CASSSGQFRTDTQYF. The CDR3 region has the DNA TGTGCCAGCAGCTCCGGACAGTTCCGCACAGATACGCAGTATTTT.

This clonotype was seen a handful of times. This chain uses TRBV4-3 with TRBJ1-5, with D unclear. The CDR3 totals 13 residues. V lost 1 base and J lost 7, with 8 bases in between. Germline CDR1 is LGHNA and CDR2 is YSLEER. The CDR3 loop reads CASSQGVGQPQHF. Written as DNA, the CDR3 is TGCGCCAGCAGCCAAGGAGTGGGCCAGCCCCAGCATTTT.

This clonotype was seen only a few times. V and J are TRBV29-1 and TRBJ1-2; D uncertain. The length of the CDR3 is 13 residues. The ends were cut back, 1 base at V and 4 bases at J, with 10 bases in the middle. Germline V gene lookup returns CDR1 SQVTM and CDR2 ANQGSEA. The CDR3 sequence is CSVEGQKIYGYTF. The CDR3 DNA is TGCAGCGTTGAAGGACAAAAGATCTATGGCTACACCTTC.